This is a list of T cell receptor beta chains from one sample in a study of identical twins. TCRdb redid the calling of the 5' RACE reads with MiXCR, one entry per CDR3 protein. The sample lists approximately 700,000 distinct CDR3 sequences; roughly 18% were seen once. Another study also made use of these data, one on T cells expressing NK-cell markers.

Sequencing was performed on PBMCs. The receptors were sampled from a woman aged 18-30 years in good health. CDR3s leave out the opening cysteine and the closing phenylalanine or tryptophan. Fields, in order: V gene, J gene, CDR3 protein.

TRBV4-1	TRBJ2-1	ASSRPGLPYNEQF
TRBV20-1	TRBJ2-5	SATAGTGRETQY
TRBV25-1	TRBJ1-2	ARWDLQLFDNYGYT
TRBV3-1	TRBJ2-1	ASSRLTGSYNEQF
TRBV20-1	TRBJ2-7	SAGTSEVEQY
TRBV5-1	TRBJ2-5	ASSGTGTETQY
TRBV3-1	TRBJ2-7	ASSLLQATSEQY
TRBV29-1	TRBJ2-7	SVEVPRTGAYEQY
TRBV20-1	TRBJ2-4	SARGDFLIAKNIQY
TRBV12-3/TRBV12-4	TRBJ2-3	ASRGQLLTSTDTQY
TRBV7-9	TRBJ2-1	ASRPTRFREQF
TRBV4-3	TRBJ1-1	ASSQDEGLRASMNTEAF
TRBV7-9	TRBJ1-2	ASTQTGDYGYT
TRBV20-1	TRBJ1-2	SASKGLNYGYT
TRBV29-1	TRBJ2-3	SVRNTGGSDTQY
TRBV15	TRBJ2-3	ATSNTDTQY
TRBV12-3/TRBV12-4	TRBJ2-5	ASSFWPAKETQY
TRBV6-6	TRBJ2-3	ASTQEGDTQY
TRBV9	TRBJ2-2	ASSVQVSNTGELF
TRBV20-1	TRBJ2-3	SAGNWGADTDTQY
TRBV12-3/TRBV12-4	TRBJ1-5	ATRSGTGGNQPQH
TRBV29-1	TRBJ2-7	SVELGTAYYEQY
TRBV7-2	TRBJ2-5	ASSLARFETQY
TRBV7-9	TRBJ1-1	ASSPKGQGTEAF
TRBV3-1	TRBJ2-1	ASSQRLAGHNEQF
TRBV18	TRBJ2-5	ASSPPSSNPQETQY